The present entry profiles one T cell receptor (beta chain) with its context. Its antigen is currently unknown. All TRB cDNA libraries came from 5' RACE performed with UMI labels. TCRdb reprocessed the 5' RACE reads, keeping one entry per CDR3 protein, no DNA. The sample yields about 120,000 distinct CDR3 sequences, of which the top ten take up 0.49%. This entry belongs to a study of CXCR3-negative and CXCR3-positive naive CD8 T cells. Whole-study findings and limits: Memory CD8+ T cell repertoires were far less diverse than both naive subsets. In CXCR3-positive naive cells, the TRB CDR3s were more hydrophobic than in CXCR3-negative naive cells.

CDR3 length equals 17 residues. The chain uses TRBV12-3 or TRBV12-4 and TRBJ2-5; the D gene TCRdb calls, TRBD2, cannot be checked with no DNA. The origin of this receptor is a human donor in good health. Some clones in this sample may be carry-over from other donors' samples. The sequenced sample was naive CXCR3- CD8+ T cells from blood. The subset is: CD45RO-CCR7+CD27+CD95- naive CD8+ T cells lacking CXCR3 (TNR3-). The chain's CDR3 is CASSFSTSGSWQETQYF.